This TCR beta chain was retrieved from a study of blood T cell repertoires in COVID-19. Looking at the study overall: Both acute and convalescent COVID-19 samples were obtained from the United States, Italy and Spain.

The table came from immunoSEQ multiplex PCR; TCRdb's copy has only in-frame clones and leaves some out. The sample consists of about 240,000 clones, roughly four fifths of them appearing once. The junction had 4 bases not matched to a gene; V was cut back by 5 bases and J by 5 bases. CDR1 and CDR2 from the germline V gene are SGHNT and YENEEA. The CDR3 totals 14 residues. The V gene is TRBV11-3, the J gene TRBJ2-2, with 8 bases aligning to TRBD1. The sample comprised peripheral blood. This sequence originates from a man younger than 45 who had recovered from COVID-19. The CDR3 DNA is TGTGCCAGCAGCCACAGGGGGTCGACCGGGGAGCTGTTTTTT. It translates to CASSHRGSTGELFF.